This TCR beta chain was captured by sequencing in a study of identical twins. Study-level findings and limits: Beta clonotypes that were abundant in cord blood contained fewer insertions, a pattern absent from memory repertoires.

Germline-derived CDR1 and CDR2 are SQVTM and ANQGSEA. The CDR3 is 14 residues long. V lost 3 bases and J 0 bases, leaving 8 bases between the germline ends. One entry per CDR3 protein results from TCRdb running MiXCR on the 5' RACE reads. The table lists more than 600,000 distinct CDR3 sequences, roughly 20% of them singletons. Of note for this clonotype: Its antigen is as yet unknown.

These data were also reused for a study on T cells expressing NK-cell markers.

Material: PBMCs. The genes are TRBV29-1 and TRBJ2-2; D assignment may be TRBD1 or TRBD2 (5 bases each). This sequence was found in a woman under 30 in good health. The CDR3 spells CSVEGVANTGELFF. CDR3 nucleotide sequence: TGCAGCGTTGAGGGGGTGGCGAACACCGGGGAGCTGTTTTTT.